The clone carrying this T cell receptor (beta chain) occurred a few times. Using unique molecular identifiers, the investigators prepared the TCRbeta library. TCRdb used MiXCR to reprocess the PCR reads, holding one entry per CDR3 protein. Of roughly 180,000 distinct CDR3 sequences in the sample, approximately 15% were seen once. The data were obtained in a study of T-cell reconstitution after alpha-beta-depleted transplantation in children. The material sequenced was PBMCs from the stem cell graft donor, taken from the stem cell graft. This receptor was taken from a human donor who donated a stem cell graft to a child with acute lymphoblastic leukemia.

This chain's CDR3 is CASSQLDRSDTQYF. The CDR3 DNA reads TGTGCCAGCAGCCAGTTAGACAGATCAGATACGCAGTATTTT. The chain combines TRBV12-3 or TRBV12-4 with TRBJ2-3; D perhaps matches TRBD1 (5 bases). The CDR3 has 14 amino acids. V was pared by 6 bases and J by 4 bases, with 14 bases between.